Here is one T cell receptor (beta chain) with its context. TCRdb's table, derived via immunoSEQ multiplex PCR, lists solely in-frame clones and lacks some. The repertoire has some 99,000 clones, approximately 80% of them found once; the top ten carry 5.4%. The data belong to a study of glioma-infiltrating T cells after dendritic cell vaccination. The time point here: after dendritic cell vaccination, including at tumor progression/relapse. Germline CDR1 is MDHEN and CDR2 is SYDVKM. V dropped 3 bases and J dropped 4; count of bases not matched to a gene: 14. This CDR3 has 18 amino acids. This receptor was obtained from a human donor with glioblastoma. This material consisted of blood, taken after dendritic cell vaccination. This rearrangement joins TRBV28 to TRBJ2-7; 11 bases are shared with TRBD2. CDR3 sequence reads: CASSFRPDTSGRSYEQYF. The CDR3 bases are TGTGCCAGCAGTTTCCGGCCTGATACTAGCGGGAGATCGTACGAGCAGTACTTC. Combining the CDR3 with reference TRBV28 and TRBJ2-7 gives the whole variable domain DVKVTQSSRYLVKRTGEKVFLECVQDMDHENMFWYRQDPGLGLRLIYFSYDVKMKEKGDIPEGYSVSREKKERFSLILESASTNQTSMYLCASSFRPDTSGRSYEQYFGPGTRLTVT.